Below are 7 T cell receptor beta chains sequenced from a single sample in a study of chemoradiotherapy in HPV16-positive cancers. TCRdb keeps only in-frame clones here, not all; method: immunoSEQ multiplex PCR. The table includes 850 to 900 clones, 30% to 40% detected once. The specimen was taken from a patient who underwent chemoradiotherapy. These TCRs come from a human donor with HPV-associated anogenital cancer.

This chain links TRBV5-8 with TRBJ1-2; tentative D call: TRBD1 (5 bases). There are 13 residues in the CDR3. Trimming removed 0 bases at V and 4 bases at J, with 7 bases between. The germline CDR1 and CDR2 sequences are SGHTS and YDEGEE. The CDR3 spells CASSLGGFYGYTF. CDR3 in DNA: TGTGCCAGCAGCTTGGGGGGGTTCTATGGCTACACCTTC.

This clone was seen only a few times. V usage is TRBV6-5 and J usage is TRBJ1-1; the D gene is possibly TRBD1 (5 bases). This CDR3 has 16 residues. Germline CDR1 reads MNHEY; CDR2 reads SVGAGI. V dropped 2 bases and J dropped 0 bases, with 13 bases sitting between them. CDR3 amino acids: CASSYLVGAVNTEAFF. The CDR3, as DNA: TGTGCCAGCAGTTACCTGGTAGGGGCGGTGAACACTGAAGCTTTCTTT.

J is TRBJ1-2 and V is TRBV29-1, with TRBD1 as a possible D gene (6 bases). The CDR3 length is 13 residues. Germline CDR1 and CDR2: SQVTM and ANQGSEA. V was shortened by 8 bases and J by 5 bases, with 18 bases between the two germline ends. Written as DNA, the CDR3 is TGCAGCACCGAGGGGGAGCTGCTATATGGCTACACCTTC. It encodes CSTEGELLYGYTF.

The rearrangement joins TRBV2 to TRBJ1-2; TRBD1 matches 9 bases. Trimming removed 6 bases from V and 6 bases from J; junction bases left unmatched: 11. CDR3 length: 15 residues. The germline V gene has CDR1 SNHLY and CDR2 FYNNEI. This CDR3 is CASRPGTGMLNGYTF. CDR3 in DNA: TGTGCCAGCAGGCCTGGGACAGGGATGTTAAATGGCTACACCTTC.

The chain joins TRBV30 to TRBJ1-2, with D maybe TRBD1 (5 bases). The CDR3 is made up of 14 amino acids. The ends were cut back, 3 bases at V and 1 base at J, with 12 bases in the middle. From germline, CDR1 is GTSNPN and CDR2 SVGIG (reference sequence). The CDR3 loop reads CAWRRDSFNYGYTF. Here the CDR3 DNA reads TGTGCCTGGAGACGGGACTCGTTTAACTATGGCTACACCTTC. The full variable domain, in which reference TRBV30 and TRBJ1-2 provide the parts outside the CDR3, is SQTIHQWPATLVQPVGSPLSLECTVEGTSNPNLYWYRQAAGRGLQLLFYSVGIGQISSEVPQNLSASRPQDRQFILSSKKLLLSDSGFYLCAWRRDSFNYGYTFGSGTRLTVV.

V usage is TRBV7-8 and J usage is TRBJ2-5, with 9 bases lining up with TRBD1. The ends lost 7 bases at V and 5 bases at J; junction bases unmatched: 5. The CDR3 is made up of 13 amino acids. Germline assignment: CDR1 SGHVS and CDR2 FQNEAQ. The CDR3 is CASNRGREETQYF. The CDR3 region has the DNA TGTGCCAGCAACAGGGGGCGCGAGGAGACCCAGTACTTC.

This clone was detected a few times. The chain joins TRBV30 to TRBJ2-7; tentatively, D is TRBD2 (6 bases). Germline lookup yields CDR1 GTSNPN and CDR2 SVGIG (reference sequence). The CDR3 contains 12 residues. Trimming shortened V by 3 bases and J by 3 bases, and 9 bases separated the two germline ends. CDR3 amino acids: CAWRSGVYEQYF. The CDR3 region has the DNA TGTGCCTGGAGGTCGGGGGTCTACGAGCAGTACTTC.